This TCR beta chain emerged from a study of cytomegalovirus exposure and HLA in healthy donors. The primer mix had 60 Vbeta and 13 Jbeta primers. Clones were sequenced by immunoSEQ multiplex PCR, and TCRdb holds only the in-frame ones, with some missing. The sample carries 150,000 to 200,000 clones, 80% to 90% recorded once. This CDR3 has 12 amino acids. Per germline, CDR1 SEHNR and CDR2 FQNEAQ (reference sequence). In its sample, this clone was seen once. One end of the junction fails to match germline, which may point to a read error. The chain joins TRBV7-9 to TRBJ2-1; D is perhaps TRBD1 (5 bases). What was sequenced was PBMCs. The sequence was collected from a woman younger than 30 in good health and CMV-seronegative. The CDR3 bases are TGTTCCAGCAGCTCAGGGTTTTATGAGCAGTTCTTC. It is translated as CSSSSGFYEQFF.